This is a list of T cell receptor beta chains from one sample in a study of cytomegalovirus exposure and HLA in healthy donors. Assay: immunoSEQ multiplex PCR; the TCRdb copy retains only in-frame clones and omits some. The sample carries some 180,000 clones, about 9% recorded once. The material sequenced was PBMCs. The source of these receptors is a woman aged 25 to 39 in good health and CMV-seropositive. The CDR3 runs from the conserved cysteine through the conserved F or W. The D gene is left open where the match is weak. Size is stated for part of the rows, as once, few or many counts, or as a class when the clone is expanded.

TRBJ2-2 | TRBD2 | TRBV10-3 | few | CAIKTGLADNTGELFF | TGTGCCATCAAAACGGGACTAGCAGATAACACCGGGGAGCTGTTTTTT
TRBJ2-2 | TRBD2 | TRBV7-9 | few | CASSSSGGLAAGELFF | TGTGCCAGCAGCTCCTCCGGGGGACTAGCGGCCGGGGAGCTGTTTTTT
TRBJ1-1 | NA | TRBV27 | NA | CASSPVWVAGSTEAFF | TGTGCCAGCAGCCCCGTGTGGGTTGCGGGGAGTACTGAAGCTTTCTTT
TRBJ2-3 | TRBD2 | TRBV5-1 | few | CASSLGLAGATDTQYF | TGCGCCAGCAGCTTGGGGCTAGCGGGGGCCACAGATACGCAGTATTTT
TRBJ2-3 | NA | TRBV7-9 | NA | CASSPQVTDTQYF | TGTGCCAGCAGCCCACAAGTCACAGATACGCAGTATTTT
TRBJ2-3 | NA | TRBV7-9 | NA | CASSPTGGGGSIDTQYF | TGTGCCAGCAGCCCCACCGGGGGCGGCGGGAGTATAGATACGCAGTATTTT
TRBJ1-2 | TRBD1 | TRBV5-1 | NA | CASSPRTGNYGYTF | TGCGCCAGCAGCCCCCGGACAGGGAACTATGGCTACACCTTC
TRBJ2-3 | TRBD2 | TRBV7-8 | few | CASTLLAGEADTQYF | TGTGCCAGCACCCTACTAGCGGGAGAGGCAGATACGCAGTATTTT
TRBJ1-6 | TRBD1 | TRBV5-1 | NA | CASSPGTGDSYNSPLHF | TGCGCCAGCAGCCCCGGGACAGGGGATTCCTATAATTCACCCCTCCACTTT
TRBJ2-2 | TRBD1 | TRBV2 | few | CASRGRQGNTGELFF | TGTGCCAGCAGGGGGAGACAGGGGAACACCGGGGAGCTGTTTTTT
TRBJ1-1 | TRBD1 | TRBV10-2 | few | CASSDFGTAEAFF | TGCGCCAGCAGTGATTTTGGGACAGCCGAAGCTTTCTTT
TRBJ2-7 | NA | TRBV19 | NA | CASSMSVRDEQYF | TGTGCCAGTAGTATGTCCGTCCGGGACGAGCAGTACTTC
TRBJ2-3 | TRBD2 | TRBV11-3 | few | CASSLRDRGVTDTQYF | TGTGCCAGCAGCTTGAGGGATCGGGGGGTCACAGATACGCAGTATTTT
TRBJ2-7 | TRBD1 | TRBV7-2 | few | CASSSGGQLDEQYF | TGTGCCAGCAGCTCAGGGGGACAGCTTGACGAGCAGTACTTC
TRBJ1-1 | TRBD1 | TRBV5-1 | NA | CASSYGTGGPEAFF | TGCGCCAGCAGCTATGGGACAGGCGGACCCGAAGCTTTCTTT
TRBJ2-3 | TRBD2 | TRBV2 | few | CASGAGVGGNTQYF | TGTGCCAGCGGAGCGGGAGTGGGTGGAAATACGCAGTATTTT
TRBJ1-5 | NA | TRBV9 | once | CASSVDEGQPQHF | TGTGCCAGCAGCGTGGATGAGGGTCAGCCCCAGCATTTT
TRBJ2-3 | NA | TRBV30 | few | CAWSGLLPGDTQYF | TGTGCCTGGAGTGGCTTACTACCGGGAGATACGCAGTATTTT
TRBJ2-2 | NA | TRBV5-1 | few | CASSIGIGGELFF | TGCGCCAGCAGCATCGGGATCGGGGGGGAGCTGTTTTTT
TRBJ1-5 | NA | TRBV11-2 | few | CASSSIDQPQHF | TGTGCCAGCAGCTCCATTGATCAGCCCCAGCATTTT
TRBJ2-7 | TRBD2 | TRBV6-1 | few | CASTPSGSVYEQYF | TGTGCCAGCACCCCCAGCGGGAGTGTCTACGAGCAGTACTTC
TRBJ2-5 | NA | TRBV10-3 | NA | CAISPSGSEETQYF | TGTGCCATCAGTCCAAGCGGCAGCGAGGAGACCCAGTACTTC
TRBJ2-1 | TRBD1 | TRBV5-1 | NA | CASSLKDRGRDEQFF | TGCGCCAGCAGCTTGAAAGACAGGGGGCGTGATGAGCAGTTCTTC
TRBJ1-1 | TRBD1 | TRBV6-5 | NA | CASSYSTQGRTEAFF | TGTGCCAGCAGTTACTCAACACAGGGGCGAACTGAAGCTTTCTTT
TRBJ2-5 | NA | TRBV7-6 | few | CASSAGQQETQYF | TGTGCCAGCAGCGCGGGACAGCAAGAGACCCAGTACTTC
TRBJ2-7 | NA | TRBV29-1 | NA | CSVGAKSLTGIYEQYF | TGCAGCGTTGGGGCCAAATCGCTTACGGGGATCTACGAGCAGTACTTC
TRBJ1-5 | NA | TRBV9 | few | CASSARNGEPQHF | TGTGCCAGCAGCGCCCGGAACGGGGAGCCCCAGCATTTT
TRBJ2-3 | NA | TRBV30 | many | CAWRRTSTDTQYF | TGTGCCTGGAGGCGGACTAGCACAGATACGCAGTATTTT
TRBJ2-7 | NA | TRBV15 | NA | CATSRDWGGASSYEQYF | TGTGCCACCAGCAGAGATTGGGGGGGCGCAAGCTCCTACGAGCAGTACTTC
TRBJ1-5 | TRBD1 | TRBV30 | few | CAWSTGGDQPQHF | TGTGCCTGGAGTACAGGGGGGGATCAGCCCCAGCATTTT
TRBJ1-1 | TRBD1 | TRBV19 | few | CASKRGDRGITEAFF | TGTGCCAGTAAGAGGGGGGACAGGGGGATCACTGAAGCTTTCTTT
TRBJ2-2 | TRBD1 | TRBV5-8 | few | CASSLGDRGLPGELFF | TGTGCCAGCAGCTTAGGGGACAGGGGTCTCCCCGGGGAGCTGTTTTTT
TRBJ1-5 | TRBD1 | TRBV6-1 | few | CASSEALGQGSQPQHF | TGTGCCAGCAGTGAAGCGCTGGGACAGGGCTCTCAGCCCCAGCATTTT
TRBJ1-6 | NA | TRBV30 | few | CAWSGEGRSNSPLHF | TGTGCCTGGAGTGGGGAAGGGAGGTCGAATTCACCCCTCCACTTT
TRBJ2-7 | NA | TRBV29-1 | NA | CSVEDQMGEYF | TGCAGCGTTGAGGACCAGATGGGAGAATACTTC
TRBJ2-3 | NA | TRBV9 | few | CASSGSDYTQYF | TGTGCCAGCAGCGGTAGCGACTACACGCAGTATTTT
TRBJ2-7 | TRBD1 | TRBV27 | NA | CASSLYRGPYEQYF | TGTGCCAGCAGTTTATACAGGGGGCCCTACGAGCAGTACTTC
TRBJ2-7 | NA | TRBV2 | few | CASGGGQAPAEQYF | TGTGCCAGCGGGGGGGGGCAGGCGCCGGCCGAGCAGTACTTC
TRBJ1-2 | NA | TRBV18 | NA | CASSPATRLPGYTF | TGTGCCAGCTCACCCGCGACACGTCTCCCGGGCTACACCTTC
TRBJ2-6 | NA | TRBV9 | NA | CASSAGDSGANVLTF | TGTGCCAGCAGCGCAGGGGACTCTGGGGCCAACGTCCTGACTTTC
TRBJ1-1 | NA | TRBV6-1 | NA | CASSEIPQRGEAFF | TGTGCCAGCAGTGAAATACCCCAGAGAGGTGAAGCTTTCTTT
TRBJ2-2 | NA | TRBV5-4 | NA | CASSLDQSSTGELFF | TGTGCCAGCAGCTTGGACCAGTCTAGCACCGGGGAGCTGTTTTTT